These 15 T cell receptor beta chains were sequenced from one sample in a study of CD8 T cells in ankylosing spondylitis. MiXCR was run by TCRdb on the 5' RACE reads, yielding one entry per CDR3 protein. The profile shows about 500,000 distinct CDR3 sequences, roughly an eighth of them singletons. Their specific antigens are unknown. Study observations and caveats: One TCR beta motif, made up of about 8 highly homologous variants, appeared characteristic of ankylosing spondylitis blood.

What was sequenced was blood, either unsorted or a sorted T cell fraction (not recorded which). These receptors originate from a male donor with ankylosing spondylitis.

This chain uses TRBV11-2 with TRBJ2-7; possibly TRBD1 for D (5 bases). CDR1 and CDR2 (germline): SGHAT, FQNNGV. V was clipped by 11 bases and J by 0 bases, with 11 bases between them. The CDR3 length is 12 residues. CDR3 coding DNA: TGTGCCTCGACAGAGAGCTCCTACGAGCAGTACTTC. Protein product: CASTESSYEQYF.

The V call is TRBV19, the J call TRBJ1-5, with a weak D call TRBD1 (5 bases). V lost 5 bases and J lost 2, with 16 bases in between. CDR1 LNHDA and CDR2 SQIVND come from the germline V gene (reference sequence). The CDR3 is 16 amino acids. In nucleotides, the CDR3 is TGTGCCAGTAGTGGGGGGAGTTCAGCGGGCAATCAGCCCCAGCATTTT. Residues: CASSGGSSAGNQPQHF.

The chain is built from TRBV5-1 and TRBJ1-4; 10 positions agree with TRBD1. The junction had 6 bases not matched to a gene; V was cut back by 4 bases and J by 6 bases. Germline values: CDR1 SGHRS, CDR2 YFSETQ. The CDR3 is made up of 15 amino acids. In DNA form, the CDR3 reads TGCGCCAGCAGCCGACAGGGGGCCCTCGATGAAAAACTGTTTTTT. Its protein is CASSRQGALDEKLFF.

This chain joins TRBV5-1 and TRBJ2-7, with 9 nucleotides matching TRBD2. This CDR3 spans 14 amino acids. In germline, CDR1 is SGHRS, CDR2 YFSETQ. The V gene end was trimmed by 2 bases and the J gene end by 5 bases; junction bases not matched to a gene: 5. Written as DNA, the CDR3 is TGCGCCAGCAGCTTTAGCGGGAGTCAGGACGAGCAGTACTTC. This gives the protein CASSFSGSQDEQYF.

This clonotype appeared a few times. The chain uses TRBV5-1 and TRBJ2-3; tentatively, D is TRBD1 or TRBD2 (6 bases each). Germline V gene sequence: CDR1 SGHRS, CDR2 YFSETQ. The CDR3 contains 16 residues. Trimming took 0 bases from V and 5 from J, leaving 16 bases between them. This chain's CDR3 is CASSLAWGAREDTQYF. The CDR3 DNA sequence: TGCGCCAGCAGCTTGGCCTGGGGGGCACGGGAAGATACGCAGTATTTT.

This clonotype has just a few counts. The gene calls are TRBV5-6 and TRBJ1-4; 7 positions agree with TRBD1. Losses at the gene ends were 4 bases for V and 8 bases for J; bases not matched to a gene: 11. The CDR3 runs to 15 residues. Per the germline V gene, CDR1 is SGHDT and CDR2 is YYEEEE. The CDR3 reads CASSIAGGLDEKLFF. CDR3 sequence (DNA): TGTGCCAGCAGCATCGCAGGGGGATTGGACGAAAAACTGTTTTTT. The full variable domain, in which reference TRBV5-6 and TRBJ1-4 provide the parts outside the CDR3, is DAGVTQSPTHLIKTRGQQVTLRCSPKSGHDTVSWYQQALGQGPQFIFQYYEEEERQRGNFPDRFSGHQFPNYSSELNVNALLLGDSALYLCASSIAGGLDEKLFFGSGTQLSVL.

The table lists this clonotype with a few counts. V usage is TRBV7-6 and J usage is TRBJ2-1; D is ambiguous. The V gene lost 6 bases and the J gene lost 5 bases, with 11 bases spanning the gap. The CDR3 is 13 residues long. Germline V gives CDR1 SGHVS, CDR2 FNYEAQ. The CDR3 sequence: CASRGRANNEQFF. The CDR3 DNA reads as TGTGCCAGCAGGGGAAGGGCCAACAATGAGCAGTTCTTC. Combining the CDR3 with reference TRBV7-6 and TRBJ2-1 gives the whole variable domain GAGVSQSPRYKVTKRGQDVALRCDPISGHVSLYWYRQALGQGPEFLTYFNYEAQQDKSGLPNDRFSAERPEGSISTLTIQRTEQRDSAMYRCASRGRANNEQFFGPGTRLTVL.

The gene calls are TRBV5-1 and TRBJ2-1; D may be TRBD1 (6 bases). The CDR3 extends over 15 amino acids. Looked up from germline, CDR1 is SGHRS and CDR2 is YFSETQ. V was cut by 0 bases and J by 3 bases, with 10 bases left in between. For the CDR3, the DNA is TGCGCCAGCAGCTTGGACAGGGTGATCTACAATGAGCAGTTCTTC. Translation gives CASSLDRVIYNEQFF. The whole variable domain, remainder taken from reference TRBV5-1 and TRBJ2-1, is KAGVTQTPRYLIKTRGQQVTLSCSPISGHRSVSWYQQTPGQGLQFLFEYFSETQRNKGNFPGRFSGRQFSNSRSEMNVSTLELGDSALYLCASSLDRVIYNEQFFGPGTRLTVL.

J is TRBJ2-5 and V is TRBV27; D tentatively fits TRBD1 or TRBD2 (5 bases each). V dropped 10 bases and J dropped 4 bases, with 19 bases sitting between them. The CDR3 sequence is 14 residues long. Germline assignment: CDR1 MNHEY and CDR2 SMNVEV (reference sequence). CDR3: CATSLGGPPETQYF. The CDR3 DNA reads TGTGCCACAAGTCTTGGGGGACCCCCAGAGACCCAGTACTTC.

This clonotype was counted only a few times. The chain couples TRBV3-1 to TRBJ2-2, with D possibly being TRBD1 or TRBD2 (6 bases each). Trimming took 5 bases from V and 1 from J, leaving 14 bases between them. CDR1 is LGHDT, CDR2 YNNKEL, per germline (reference sequence). This CDR3 spans 16 amino acids. CDR3 nucleotide sequence: TGTGCCAGCAGCGCCCGGGGGCTGAGGAACACCGGGGAGCTGTTTTTT. The encoded protein is CASSARGLRNTGELFF.

The chain links TRBV20-1 to TRBJ1-1; maybe TRBD1 (5 bases). V lost 4 bases, J lost 5 bases, and 20 bases lay in between. The germline V gene encodes CDR1 DFQATT and CDR2 SNEGSKA (reference sequence). This CDR3 has 15 residues. The CDR3 bases are TGCAGTGCTAAAAGCTCGTCAGGGCCCGGAACTGAAGCTTTCTTT. The encoded protein is CSAKSSSGPGTEAFF.

This clonotype was recorded at least ten times. V gene TRBV5-1 combines with J gene TRBJ1-1; no reliable D call. From germline, CDR1 is SGHRS and CDR2 YFSETQ. The CDR3 totals 15 residues. Between the trimmed V and J ends, which lost 0 bases and 0 bases, there was a span of 9 bases. The CDR3 here is CASSLAPAVNTEAFF. The CDR3 region has the DNA TGCGCCAGCAGCTTGGCCCCGGCGGTGAACACTGAAGCTTTCTTT.

This clonotype was observed a few times. The chain couples TRBV25-1 to TRBJ2-1; 11 bases fit TRBD2. With 2 bases clipped from V and 4 bases from J, the junction kept 7 bases outside the gene matches. This CDR3 has 17 amino acids. The germline V gene encodes CDR1 MGHDK and CDR2 SYGVNS. CDR3 nucleotide sequence: TGTGCCAGCAGTGAACTCCCAACTAGCGGGAGATACAATGAGCAGTTCTTC. Protein product: CASSELPTSGRYNEQFF.

The CDR3 spells CASSIHTGNNQPQHF. CDR3 bases: TGTGCCAGCAGCATCCATACAGGGAACAATCAGCCCCAGCATTTT. The V gene is TRBV7-9, the J gene TRBJ1-5; TRBD1 is a possible D gene (6 bases). Germline assignment: CDR1 SEHNR and CDR2 FQNEAQ (reference sequence). The CDR3 runs to 15 residues. Trimming removed 5 bases at V and 3 bases at J, with 14 bases between. Looking up the rest from reference TRBV7-9 and TRBJ1-5 gives the full variable domain: DTGVSQNPRHKITKRGQNVTFRCDPISEHNRLYWYRQTLGQGPEFLTYFQNEAQLEKSRLLSDRFSAERPKGSFSTLEIQRTEQGDSAMYLCASSIHTGNNQPQHFGDGTRLSIL.

The chain recombines TRBV12-3 or TRBV12-4 with TRBJ1-3, with TRBD1 matching 7 bases. Germline trimming cut 6 bases from V and 0 bases from J; bases unmatched to any gene: 5. This CDR3 is built from 15 residues. The CDR3 protein is CASRGQLFSGNTIYF. In DNA form, the CDR3 reads TGTGCCAGCAGGGGACAGCTCTTCTCTGGAAACACCATATATTTT.